This is a list of T cell receptor beta chains from one sample in a study of T cells after posttransplantation cyclophosphamide. TCRdb keeps only in-frame clones here, not all; method: immunoSEQ multiplex PCR. Singletons are absent from the sample, which has 30,000 to 50,000 clones. Sequenced: PBMCs. These receptors were taken from a woman aged 45 to 65 in good health and a related stem cell transplant donor. Each CDR3 is given without its conserved first and last residue. Fields, in order: J gene, V gene, CDR3 protein.

>TRBJ2-7|TRBV4-2
ASSQAGTGYEQY
>TRBJ2-3|TRBV11-2
ASSALLAGGEVDTQY
>TRBJ1-1|TRBV7-2
ASSLLGGGTEAF
>TRBJ1-1|TRBV5-1
ATSVGGRTEAF
>TRBJ2-5|TRBV15
ATSRGTSGGPGETQY
>TRBJ2-7|TRBV7-2
ASSLTLAGGGSYEQY
>TRBJ2-5|TRBV6-5
ASSSPGQGSETQY
>TRBJ1-5|TRBV6-1
ASNLQGVGGPQH
>TRBJ1-2|TRBV29-1
SVVDPGGYGYT
>TRBJ1-1|TRBV6-1
ASRLGTANTEAF
>TRBJ1-1|TRBV18
ASSPLGQRSTEAF
>TRBJ1-4|TRBV5-1
ASSLEARGEKLF
>TRBJ2-7|TRBV5-1
ASSTSSSGTYEQY
>TRBJ1-5|TRBV6-5
ASSYDNSNQPQH
>TRBJ2-2|TRBV25-1
ASSDWTGRNTGELF
>TRBJ1-3|TRBV18
ASSPGQTIY
>TRBJ2-7|TRBV7-9
ASSLGQGTYEQY